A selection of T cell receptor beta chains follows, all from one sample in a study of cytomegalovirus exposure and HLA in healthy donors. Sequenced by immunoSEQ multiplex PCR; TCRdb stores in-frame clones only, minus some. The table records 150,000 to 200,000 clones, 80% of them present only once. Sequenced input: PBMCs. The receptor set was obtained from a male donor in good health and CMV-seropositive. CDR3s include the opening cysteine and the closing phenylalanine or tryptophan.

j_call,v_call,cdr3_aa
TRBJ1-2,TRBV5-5,CASSYTGLPTEGYTF
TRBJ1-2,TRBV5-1,CASSLDTANYGYTF
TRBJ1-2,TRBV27,CASSPSTGYNYGYTF
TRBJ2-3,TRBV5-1,CASSPTSLPDTQYF
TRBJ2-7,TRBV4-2,CASSQEESSGNYEQYF
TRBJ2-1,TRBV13,CASSKHTLAGYGEQFF
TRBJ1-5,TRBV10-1,CARREKPQHF
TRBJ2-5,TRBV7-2,CASRGGRLGQETQYF
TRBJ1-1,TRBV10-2,CASSERRAAMIMNTEAFF
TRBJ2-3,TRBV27,CASSLSAAGARDTQYF
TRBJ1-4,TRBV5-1,CASSFGQGAGPPTNEKLFF
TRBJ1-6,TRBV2,CASNADIHSPLHF